The 27 T cell receptor beta chains below come from one sample, sequenced in a study of T-cell reconstitution after alpha-beta-depleted transplantation in children. The authors prepared the TCRbeta library with unique molecular identifiers. Via MiXCR, TCRdb re-called the PCR reads, giving one row per CDR3 protein. Of 330,000 or so distinct CDR3 sequences in the sample, roughly a tenth are singletons; the top ten hold approximately 7%. The sequenced sample was PBMCs, obtained before TCRalphabeta/CD19-depleted stem cell transplant. These receptors all stem from a boy in the first two years of life with acute myeloid leukemia, due to receive a stem cell transplant.

This clonotype was seen ten or more times. The chain carries TRBV12-3 or TRBV12-4 and TRBJ2-7; 8 bases agree with TRBD2. After removal of 10 bases from V and 5 bases from J, the junction contained 13 bases not matched to a gene. The CDR3 is 14 residues long. In DNA, the CDR3 is TGTGCCATAGCAGCCCGGGGACTAGAGAACGAGCAGTACTTC. Translating gives CAIAARGLENEQYF.

This clonotype came up many times. The gene calls are TRBV9 and TRBJ2-5; the D is unclear. V lost 3 bases, J lost 2 bases, and 11 bases lay in between. CDR3 length: 14 amino acids. Germline V lookup: CDR1 SGDLS, CDR2 YYNGEE. CDR3 region: CASSADDGQETQYF. CDR3 in DNA: TGTGCCAGCAGCGCGGACGACGGGCAAGAGACCCAGTACTTC. Full variable domain (outside the CDR3, taken from reference TRBV9 and TRBJ2-5): DSGVTQTPKHLITATGQRVTLRCSPRSGDLSVYWYQQSLDQGLQFLIQYYNGEERAKGNILERFSAQQFPDLHSELNLSSLELGDSALYFCASSADDGQETQYFGPGTRLLVL.

This clonotype was seen many times. V and J are TRBV12-3 or TRBV12-4 and TRBJ2-3; D may be TRBD1 (6 bases). The CDR3 is 14 amino acids. Trimming took off 6 bases at V and 6 bases at J, with 16 bases between the two ends. The CDR3 region is CASSLGQRRDTQYF. CDR3 DNA: TGTGCCAGCAGCCTCGGACAGCGCCGGGATACGCAGTATTTT.

V usage is TRBV7-2 and J usage is TRBJ1-5, with 7 bases that match TRBD1. The CDR3 covers 15 residues. Germline V gives CDR1 SGHTA, CDR2 FQGNSA. After removal of 3 bases from V and 4 bases from J, the junction contained 6 bases not matched to a gene. The chain's CDR3 is CASSLQQGINQPQHF. The CDR3 region has the DNA TGTGCCAGCAGCTTGCAACAGGGGATTAATCAGCCCCAGCATTTT.

Ten or more counts support this clonotype. The chain recombines TRBV5-8 with TRBJ1-6; TRBD1 might be the D (5 bases). CDR1 and CDR2 (germline): SGHTS, YDEGEE. CDR3 length equals 13 residues. The germline V and J ends were trimmed by 3 bases and 7 bases, with 8 bases remaining between them. This CDR3 reads CASSSRQNSPLHF. The CDR3 DNA reads TGTGCCAGCAGCTCCCGACAGAATTCACCCCTCCACTTT. Combining the CDR3 with reference TRBV5-8 and TRBJ1-6 gives the whole variable domain EAGVTQSPTHLIKTRGQQATLRCSPISGHTSVYWYQQALGLGLQFLLWYDEGEERNRGNFPPRFSGRQFPNYSSELNVNALELEDSALYLCASSSRQNSPLHFGNGTRLTVT.

This clonotype showed up many times. This CDR3 is CASSEIGMNEKLFF. The CDR3 region has the DNA TGTGCCAGCAGTGAAATAGGGATGAATGAAAAACTGTTTTTT. V is TRBV6-1 and J is TRBJ1-4; D is undetermined. Germline CDR1 reads MNHNS; CDR2 reads SASEGT. The CDR3 runs 14 residues. V dropped 2 bases and J dropped 5 bases, with 9 bases sitting between them.

In this sample, this clonotype turned up many times. V usage is TRBV6-1 and J usage is TRBJ1-2; TRBD1 might be the D (5 bases). Germline V gives CDR1 MNHNS, CDR2 SASEGT. Trimming removed 2 bases at V and 5 bases at J, with 9 bases between. This CDR3 region has 13 residues. CDR3 DNA sequence: TGTGCCAGCAGTGAATTGGGGACTTATGGCTACACCTTC. Protein product: CASSELGTYGYTF.

In its sample, this clonotype was seen many times. The chain couples TRBV12-3 or TRBV12-4 to TRBJ2-1, with 11 bases matching TRBD2. This CDR3 is 15 amino acids long. The V and J ends lost 7 bases and 4 bases, in that order; junction bases with no gene match: 6. DNA of the CDR3: TGTGCCAGCAAAACTAGACTAGCGGGGTACAATGAGCAGTTCTTC. It yields the protein CASKTRLAGYNEQFF.

This clonotype was picked up many times. The chain links TRBV12-3 or TRBV12-4 to TRBJ1-1; D gene ambiguous. The CDR3 runs to 13 residues. V lost 3 bases to trimming and J lost 1 base, with 6 bases between them. The CDR3 is CASSFHPNTEAFF. The CDR3 nucleotides read TGTGCCAGCAGTTTCCATCCGAACACTGAAGCTTTCTTT.

Many counts were recorded for this clonotype. This rearrangement joins TRBV12-3 or TRBV12-4 to TRBJ2-1; D is perhaps TRBD2 (6 bases). Trimming removed 4 bases from V and 7 bases from J, with 14 bases in between. The CDR3 is 14 residues long. The CDR3, as DNA: TGTGCCAGCAGTTCCCGGACTATGGGGAATGAGCAGTTCTTC. Protein: CASSSRTMGNEQFF.

This clonotype was detected many times. This chain connects TRBV7-8 to TRBJ2-3; D is perhaps TRBD2 (6 bases). The CDR3 is made up of 14 amino acids. Between the trimmed V and J ends, which lost 5 bases and 6 bases, there was a span of 15 bases. Germline CDR1 is SGHVS and CDR2 is FQNEAQ. CDR3 DNA sequence: TGTGCCAGCAGCAGGAGGACTACGCAGGATACGCAGTATTTT. It specifies CASSRRTTQDTQYF.

In this sample, this clonotype turned up a few times. This chain joins TRBV25-1 and TRBJ2-7, with D possibly TRBD2 on 5 matching bases. The length of the CDR3 is 14 residues. V lost 1 base and J 5 bases, leaving 12 bases between the germline ends. Germline V gene lookup returns CDR1 MGHDK and CDR2 SYGVNS. DNA of the CDR3: TGTGCCAGCAGTGAATTTGAGGGAGCGGACGAGCAGTACTTC. Translating gives CASSEFEGADEQYF.

In regard to this clonotype: A much larger clone lies one base from this, so it may be a read error. The chain combines TRBV2 with TRBJ2-7; D possibly corresponds to TRBD1 (5 bases). Trimming left V 3 bases short and J 1 base short, with 10 bases between. There are 14 residues in the CDR3. The germline V gene has CDR1 SNHLY and CDR2 FYNNEI. This chain's CDR3 is CASSESGQSYEQYF. The CDR3 nucleotides are TGTGCCAGCAGTGAGTCAGGGCAGTCCTACGAGCAGTACTTC.

This clonotype came up a few times. CDR3 loop: CSADPGTSGGNEQFF. Written as DNA, the CDR3 is TGCAGTGCGGACCCCGGGACTAGCGGGGGGAATGAGCAGTTCTTC. The gene calls are TRBV20-1 and TRBJ2-1, with TRBD2 identical over 15 bases. Germline CDR1 reads DFQATT; CDR2 reads SNEGSKA (reference sequence). The V and J ends lost 6 bases and 7 bases, in that order; junction bases with no gene match: 7. The CDR3 covers 15 residues.

This clonotype was observed many times. The chain links TRBV5-5 to TRBJ2-1, with D possibly being TRBD1 (5 bases). The CDR3 sequence is 16 residues long. Germline V lookup: CDR1 SGHKS, CDR2 YYEKEE (reference sequence). The V end was cut by 7 bases, the J end by 6 bases, with 23 bases between. As DNA, the CDR3 is TGTGCCAGCGCAAGAGATGGGGCCCGGAGACTCAATGAGCAGTTCTTC. Its translation is CASARDGARRLNEQFF.

In this sample, this clonotype turned up many times. The V gene is TRBV5-8, the J gene TRBJ2-3; 8 positions match TRBD2. Germline V gene data show CDR1 as SGHTS and CDR2 as YDEGEE. After removal of 0 bases from V and 5 bases from J, the junction contained 11 bases not matched to a gene. This CDR3 has 17 amino acids. CDR3 residues: CASSLAVGGGPGDTQYF. Written as DNA, the CDR3 is TGTGCCAGCAGCTTGGCCGTCGGCGGGGGGCCCGGAGATACGCAGTATTTT.

This clonotype appeared once. A read error is possible here, since a much larger clone lies one base away. The CDR3 region is CVSSIIAGGPREQYF. CDR3 coding DNA: TGTGTCAGCAGTATTATAGCGGGAGGGCCAAGAGAGCAGTACTTC. The chain is built from TRBV27 and TRBJ2-7, with 11 positions matching TRBD2. The CDR3 is 15 residues long. CDR1 is MNHEY, CDR2 SMNVEV, per germline (reference sequence).

This clonotype was seen many times. One junction end does not reproduce the germline sequence, and a read error may be involved. The chain carries TRBV20-1 and TRBJ2-3; 9 bases match TRBD2. The CDR3 is 16 amino acids. The germline V gene has CDR1 DFQATT and CDR2 SNEGSKA (reference sequence). The CDR3 loop is CSARDKTLSGGGATGF. DNA for the CDR3: TGCAGTGCTAGAGATAAAACCCTTTCGGGCGGGGGGGCAACTGGTTTT.

This clonotype was seen more than once but under ten times. This chain connects TRBV30 to TRBJ1-2; D ambiguous. V shed 3 bases and J shed 6 bases, with 14 bases lying between them. CDR1 is GTSNPN and CDR2 is SVGIG in the germline V gene (reference sequence). This CDR3 is 13 amino acids long. CDR3 sequence reads: CAWSDSQLDGYTF. As DNA, the CDR3 is TGTGCCTGGAGCGACTCACAGCTTGATGGCTACACCTTC.

This clonotype was seen repeatedly, ten times or more. The V and J genes are TRBV9 and TRBJ2-1, with 12 bases identical to TRBD2. CDR3 length: 17 amino acids. V shed 4 bases, J shed 6 bases, and the junction held 11 bases outside the gene matches. Germline V lookup: CDR1 SGDLS, CDR2 YYNGEE. CDR3 bases: TGTGCCAGCAGCTCGCACTCAACTAGCGGGAGGTTCAATGAGCAGTTCTTC. Protein sequence: CASSSHSTSGRFNEQFF.

The CDR3 is CASSLYVLGASDRGYEQYF. DNA for the CDR3: TGTGCCAGCAGTTTATACGTCTTGGGGGCGAGCGACAGGGGTTACGAGCAGTACTTC. The chain carries TRBV28 and TRBJ2-7; TRBD1 matches at 8 bases. Trimming removed 1 base from V and 4 bases from J; junction bases left unmatched: 18. This CDR3 is built from 19 residues. From germline, CDR1 is MDHEN and CDR2 SYDVKM.

Ten or more counts support this clonotype. The chain has TRBV5-1 and TRBJ2-6; the D is unclear. Germline CDR1 is SGHRS and CDR2 is YFSETQ. CDR3 size: 17 residues. The V end lost 2 bases, the J end lost 0 bases, and 12 bases lay between the germline ends. The CDR3 DNA follows: TGCGCCAGCAGCTTTCCAGCTTCAGACTCTGGGGCCAACGTCCTGACTTTC. This codes for CASSFPASDSGANVLTF.

V gene TRBV7-9 combines with J gene TRBJ2-6; 8 bases fit TRBD1. J gave up 0 bases and V 5 bases, and 6 bases lay outside the gene matches. The CDR3 runs to 17 residues. Per germline, CDR1 SEHNR and CDR2 FQNEAQ (reference sequence). This CDR3 is CASSPPGGVSGANVLTF. The CDR3, as DNA: TGTGCCAGCAGCCCCCCAGGGGGCGTCTCTGGGGCCAACGTCCTGACTTTC.

The rearrangement links TRBV7-8 to TRBJ2-7; 8 bases fit TRBD1. The junction had 3 bases not matched to a gene; V was cut back by 5 bases and J by 3 bases. Germline V gene data show CDR1 as SGHVS and CDR2 as FQNEAQ. The CDR3 extends over 13 amino acids. CDR3 in DNA: TGTGCCAGCAGCAAGGGACAGGTCTACGAGCAGTACTTC. Its protein is CASSKGQVYEQYF.

At least ten counts were recorded for this clonotype. This rearrangement joins TRBV5-1 to TRBJ2-1, with TRBD2 matching 11 bases. The V gene end was trimmed by 0 bases and the J gene end by 8 bases; junction bases not matched to a gene: 10. Per the germline V gene, CDR1 is SGHRS and CDR2 is YFSETQ. This CDR3 spans 17 amino acids. CDR3 protein: CASSLGGSGGAFHEQFF. The CDR3 DNA reads TGCGCCAGCAGCTTGGGAGGTAGCGGGGGGGCCTTCCATGAGCAGTTCTTC.

This sequence joins TRBV7-9 and TRBJ2-2; TRBD1 is a possible D gene (6 bases). Trimming removed 1 base from V and 1 base from J, with 13 bases in between. The CDR3 runs to 17 residues. CDR1 is SEHNR, CDR2 FQNEAQ, per germline (reference sequence). CDR3 amino acids: CASSLGQENLNTGELFF. As DNA, the CDR3 is TGTGCCAGCAGCTTAGGACAGGAGAACCTGAACACCGGGGAGCTGTTTTTT.

The sample holds many counts of this clonotype. The gene calls are TRBV7-2 and TRBJ2-6; D is uncertain. Looked up from germline, CDR1 is SGHTA and CDR2 is FQGNSA. This CDR3 is 14 amino acids long. With 3 bases removed from V and 0 bases from J, the gap between germline ends came to 3 bases. The CDR3 coding sequence is TGTGCCAGCAGCTTGGGCTCTGGGGCCAACGTCCTGACTTTC. This gives the protein CASSLGSGANVLTF.